Shown below are 29 T cell receptor beta chains from a single sample sequenced in a study of blood T cell repertoires in COVID-19. Assay used: immunoSEQ multiplex PCR; TCRdb lists only in-frame clones, some missing. Of 40,000 to 55,000 clones in the sample, more than 85% are singletons; the top ten hold 9.7%. Sequencing was performed on peripheral blood. The receptors stem from a woman older than 75 with acute or convalescent COVID-19.

The rearrangement links TRBV28 to TRBJ1-2; a weak D match, TRBD1 (5 bases). The CDR3 runs to 15 residues. V shed 7 bases and J shed 2 bases, with 17 bases lying between them. Germline V gene sequence: CDR1 MDHEN, CDR2 SYDVKM. CDR3 residues: CASIAGRGSNYGYTF. CDR3 DNA sequence: TGTGCCAGCATTGCCGGGAGGGGTTCAAACTATGGCTACACCTTC.

V usage is TRBV11-3 and J usage is TRBJ1-2; no firm D call. Deletions cut 1 base from V and 7 bases from J, with 10 bases between. The germline CDR1 and CDR2 sequences are SGHNT and YENEEA. The CDR3 is 13 residues long. For the CDR3, the DNA is TGTGCCAGCAGCTTAGGGCAGTTCTCTGGCTACACCTTC. It specifies CASSLGQFSGYTF. The variable domain in full, with the rest retrieved from reference TRBV11-3 and TRBJ1-2, is EAGVVQSPRYKIIEKKQPVAFWCNPISGHNTLYWYLQNLGQGPELLIRYENEEAVDDSQLPKDRFSAERLKGVDSTLKIQPAELGDSAVYLCASSLGQFSGYTFGSGTRLTVV.

The rearrangement links TRBV29-1 to TRBJ1-4; D remains unclear. The length of the CDR3 is 13 residues. The V end was cut by 4 bases, the J end by 8 bases, with 14 bases between. Germline V gene sequence: CDR1 SQVTM, CDR2 ANQGSEA. CDR3 sequence: CSVVGGVGEKLFF. CDR3 coding DNA: TGCAGCGTTGTTGGAGGAGTAGGCGAAAAACTGTTTTTT.

The chain recombines TRBV4-2 with TRBJ1-2, with unresolved D. This CDR3 spans 12 amino acids. Per the germline V gene, CDR1 is LGHNA and CDR2 is YNFKEQ. V lost 0 bases, J lost 4 bases, and 3 bases lay in between. The CDR3, as DNA: TGTGCCAGCAGCCAAGACAGCTATGGCTACACCTTC. Translating it yields CASSQDSYGYTF.

The chain links TRBV7-2 to TRBJ2-3, with 10 bases matching TRBD2. J was trimmed by 5 bases and V by 1 base; bases with no gene match: 9. Per the germline V gene, CDR1 is SGHTA and CDR2 is FQGNSA. This CDR3 spans 17 amino acids. In nucleotides, the CDR3 is TGTGCCAGCAGCTTAGTAGCTAGCGGGAGTCGAAAAGATACGCAGTATTTT. It is translated as CASSLVASGSRKDTQYF.

The V gene is TRBV30, the J gene TRBJ2-5, with 9 bases lining up with TRBD2. The CDR3 extends over 12 amino acids. Trimming removed 5 bases from V and 5 bases from J; junction bases left unmatched: 3. Looked up from germline, CDR1 is GTSNPN and CDR2 is SVGIG (reference sequence). For the CDR3, the DNA is TGTGCCTGGGGGACTAGCAGGGAGACCCAGTACTTC. This translates into CAWGTSRETQYF.

The chain joins TRBV29-1 to TRBJ2-5; no clear D gene. The germline V and J ends were trimmed by 0 bases and 4 bases, with 12 bases remaining between them. The germline gives CDR1 SQVTM, CDR2 ANQGSEA. This CDR3 spans 14 amino acids. CDR3 DNA: TGCAGCGTTGAAGATTCCGGAGCTAGAGAGACCCAGTACTTC. Protein product: CSVEDSGARETQYF.

CDR3 in amino acids: CASSEQVTGPGYGYTF. In nucleotides, the CDR3 is TGTGCCAGCAGTGAACAGGTGACAGGCCCTGGCTATGGCTACACCTTC. The genes are TRBV25-1 and TRBJ1-2; TRBD1 might be the D (6 bases). This CDR3 has 16 residues. Germline V lookup: CDR1 MGHDK, CDR2 SYGVNS. The V end lost 2 bases, the J end lost 4 bases, and 17 bases lay between the germline ends.

Judged by abundance, this clone is medium-sized. The sample contains more than one DNA sequence encoding this CDR3. J is TRBJ2-5 and V is TRBV6-2 or TRBV6-3; D is perhaps TRBD2 (6 bases). Germline CDR1 reads MNHEY; CDR2 reads SVGEGT. This CDR3 contains 13 residues. V gave up 5 bases and J gave up 1 base, with 8 bases separating them. The CDR3 bases are TGTGCCAGCAGTAGGGACTCCCAAGAGACCCAGTACTTC. Its translation is CASSRDSQETQYF.

The chain has TRBV28 and TRBJ1-1, with TRBD1 matching 7 bases. The CDR3 sequence is 14 residues long. With V trimmed by 6 bases and J by 7 bases, 11 bases remained unmatched. Germline CDR1 reads MDHEN; CDR2 reads SYDVKM. CDR3: CASRYDRAQGEAFF. The CDR3 coding sequence is TGTGCCAGCAGATATGACAGGGCCCAGGGTGAAGCTTTCTTT. The full variable domain, rest sourced from reference TRBV28 and TRBJ1-1, is DVKVTQSSRYLVKRTGEKVFLECVQDMDHENMFWYRQDPGLGLRLIYFSYDVKMKEKGDIPEGYSVSREKKERFSLILESASTNQTSMYLCASRYDRAQGEAFFGQGTRLTVV.

This clone was counted once. The V gene is TRBV7-3, the J gene TRBJ2-3, with D possibly matching TRBD2 (5 bases). The germline gives CDR1 SGHTA, CDR2 FQGTGA. The CDR3 is made up of 13 amino acids. Trimming left V 6 bases short and J 4 bases short, with 11 bases between. CDR3 in amino acids: CASRAGGSDTQYF. In DNA form, the CDR3 reads TGTGCCAGCAGAGCCGGAGGATCAGATACGCAGTATTTT.

The V and J genes are TRBV5-1 and TRBJ1-6, with TRBD1 matching over 8 bases. The CDR3 contains 17 residues. CDR1 is SGHRS, CDR2 YFSETQ, per germline. V lost 4 bases and J lost 6; bases outside the gene matches: 12. The CDR3 coding sequence is TGCGCCAGCAGCAAGCATCCGGGACAGGATCCTAATTCACCCCTCCACTTT. Protein: CASSKHPGQDPNSPLHF.

This rearrangement joins TRBV11-2 to TRBJ2-1; 9 bases map to TRBD2. The CDR3 is 16 amino acids. The V and J ends lost 4 bases and 4 bases, in that order; junction bases with no gene match: 8. CDR1 is SGHAT and CDR2 is FQNNGV in the germline V gene. The DNA for the CDR3 is TGTGCCAGCAGCTCCTTAGCGGGAGTGAGATACAATGAGCAGTTCTTC. It specifies CASSSLAGVRYNEQFF.

The chain joins TRBV5-6 to TRBJ1-5, with a tentative D call TRBD1 (6 bases). The CDR3 totals 17 residues. The V end lost 0 bases, the J end lost 3 bases, and 16 bases lay between the germline ends. Germline lookup yields CDR1 SGHDT and CDR2 YYEEEE. The CDR3 nucleotides are TGTGCCAGCAGCTTGGGCCCACCGGGACAAGACAATCAGCCCCAGCATTTT. It codes for CASSLGPPGQDNQPQHF.

The chain is built from TRBV7-9 and TRBJ2-6, with TRBD2 identical over 11 bases. Unmatched junction bases numbered 7, after V lost 5 bases and J lost 1 base. This CDR3 spans 18 amino acids. CDR1 SEHNR and CDR2 FQNEAQ come from the germline V gene (reference sequence). The DNA for the CDR3 is TGTGCCAGCAGCCGGACTAGCGGGCTAGGTTCTGGGGCCAACGTCCTGACTTTC. Amino acids: CASSRTSGLGSGANVLTF.

The chain recombines TRBV4-1 with TRBJ2-6; 7 bases are a match to TRBD2. The CDR3 has 17 residues. Germline V gives CDR1 MGHRA, CDR2 YSYEKL. V dropped 0 bases and J dropped 3; count of bases not matched to a gene: 5. The CDR3 region is CASSQDWGGRGANVLTF. The CDR3 DNA sequence: TGCGCCAGCAGCCAAGATTGGGGGGGTCGTGGGGCCAACGTCCTGACTTTC.

The chain joins TRBV5-1 to TRBJ2-3; 16 bases are shared with TRBD2. CDR3 size: 18 residues. The ends lost 4 bases at V and 5 bases at J; junction bases unmatched: 10. Per germline, CDR1 SGHRS and CDR2 YFSETQ. CDR3 region: CASSPTPGTSGRGDTQYF. Here the CDR3 DNA reads TGCGCCAGCAGCCCTACCCCGGGGACTAGCGGGAGGGGAGATACGCAGTATTTT.

The chain combines TRBV11-2 with TRBJ1-5; D gene unclear. This CDR3 is 14 amino acids long. The germline gives CDR1 SGHAT, CDR2 FQNNGV. The V end lost 1 base, the J end lost 2 bases, and 6 bases lay between the germline ends. The CDR3 region has the DNA TGTGCCAGCAGCTTAGTAGTCCGCAATCAGCCCCAGCATTTT. This gives the protein CASSLVVRNQPQHF.

V is TRBV9 and J is TRBJ2-7, with 7 bases that match TRBD1. Germline lookup yields CDR1 SGDLS and CDR2 YYNGEE. CDR3 length: 14 amino acids. With V trimmed by 2 bases and J by 6 bases, 8 bases remained unmatched. CDR3 region: CASSVRDRQSEQYF. The CDR3 DNA reads TGTGCCAGCAGCGTCCGGGACAGACAGTCCGAGCAGTACTTC.

The CDR3 loop is CASSLQGGYGYTF. The CDR3, as DNA: TGTGCCAGCAGTTTACAGGGGGGCTATGGCTACACCTTC. This sequence joins TRBV6-5 and TRBJ1-2; 8 positions match TRBD1. The CDR3 has 13 residues. Germline values: CDR1 MNHEY, CDR2 SVGAGI. J was trimmed by 4 bases and V by 4 bases; bases with no gene match: 2.

This rearrangement joins TRBV14 to TRBJ2-7; a possible D gene is TRBD2 (5 bases). The CDR3 loop spans 18 amino acids. Germline CDR1 and CDR2: SGHDN and FVKESK. With 1 base removed from V and 1 base from J, the gap between germline ends came to 20 bases. The CDR3 loop is CASSQAPGALDWSYEQYF. The CDR3 bases are TGTGCCAGCAGCCAAGCCCCCGGCGCCTTGGACTGGTCCTACGAGCAGTACTTC.

The J gene is TRBJ2-5, the V gene TRBV15, with D possibly TRBD1 on 7 matching bases. This CDR3 is 14 amino acids long. Germline V gives CDR1 LNHNV, CDR2 YYDKDF (reference sequence). With 6 bases removed from V and 4 bases from J, the gap between germline ends came to 15 bases. CDR3 in amino acids: CATSRGQGGETQYF. The CDR3 DNA follows: TGTGCCACCAGTCGGGGCCAGGGGGGAGAGACCCAGTACTTC.

This clone was counted once. The chain joins TRBV10-3 to TRBJ1-3; TRBD1 might be the D (5 bases). Germline V gene data show CDR1 as ENHRY and CDR2 as SYGVKD. The CDR3 has 15 amino acids. Trimming left V 0 bases short and J 0 bases short, with 6 bases between. The CDR3 spells CAISESRGSGNTIYF. DNA of the CDR3: TGTGCCATCAGTGAGTCTAGGGGCTCTGGAAACACCATATATTTT.

V usage is TRBV15 and J usage is TRBJ2-2; D is perhaps TRBD2 (7 bases). Germline V lookup: CDR1 LNHNV, CDR2 YYDKDF (reference sequence). The CDR3 has 16 amino acids. Trimming pared 0 bases from V and 7 bases from J, leaving 15 bases between. The DNA of the CDR3 is TGTGCCACCAGCAGAGATTTCGCGGGGGCAGGCGGGGAGCTGTTTTTT. As protein: CATSRDFAGAGGELFF.

The chain joins TRBV1 to TRBJ1-5; TRBD1 is taken as the D call from the table, unchecked against the DNA. TRBV1 counts as a pseudogene. The CDR3 runs 16 residues. CDR3 in amino acids: CTSSHGGQPNNQPQHF. The CDR3 DNA reads TGCACCAGCAGCCACGGGGGACAGCCAAACAATCAGCCCCAGCATTTT.

The chain is built from TRBV11-2 and TRBJ2-3; 13 bases line up with TRBD2. In germline, CDR1 is SGHAT, CDR2 FQNNGV. With V trimmed by 6 bases and J by 2 bases, 5 bases remained unmatched. CDR3 size: 16 residues. The chain's CDR3 is CASREGTSGNTDTQYF. CDR3 sequence (DNA): TGTGCCAGCAGAGAAGGGACTAGCGGGAACACAGATACGCAGTATTTT.

V and J are TRBV7-6 and TRBJ1-3, with D possibly TRBD1 on 5 matching bases. The CDR3 totals 14 residues. Trimming pared 4 bases from V and 1 base from J, leaving 8 bases between. Germline V gene lookup returns CDR1 SGHVS and CDR2 FNYEAQ. CDR3 amino acids: CASSSGLSGNTIYF. Written as DNA, the CDR3 is TGTGCCAGCAGCTCGGGACTTTCTGGAAACACCATATATTTT.

The chain employs TRBV24-1 and TRBJ1-2; D might be TRBD1 (5 bases). This CDR3 has 15 residues. V dropped 7 bases and J dropped 0 bases, with 14 bases sitting between them. CDR1 and CDR2 from the germline V gene are KGHDR and SFDVKD. The chain's CDR3 is CATRGGSGTNYGYTF. Written as DNA, the CDR3 is TGTGCCACCAGGGGGGGTTCCGGGACTAACTATGGCTACACCTTC.

The chain recombines TRBV6-5 with TRBJ2-2; 8 positions match TRBD2. The V segment lost 0 bases and the J segment 5 bases; nucleotides outside the gene matches: 5. The CDR3 sequence is 16 residues long. Germline V gene sequence: CDR1 MNHEY, CDR2 SVGAGI. CDR3 nucleotide sequence: TGTGCCAGCAGTTACTCCTGGAAGCGGGAGACCGGGGAGCTGTTTTTT. Translation: CASSYSWKRETGELFF.